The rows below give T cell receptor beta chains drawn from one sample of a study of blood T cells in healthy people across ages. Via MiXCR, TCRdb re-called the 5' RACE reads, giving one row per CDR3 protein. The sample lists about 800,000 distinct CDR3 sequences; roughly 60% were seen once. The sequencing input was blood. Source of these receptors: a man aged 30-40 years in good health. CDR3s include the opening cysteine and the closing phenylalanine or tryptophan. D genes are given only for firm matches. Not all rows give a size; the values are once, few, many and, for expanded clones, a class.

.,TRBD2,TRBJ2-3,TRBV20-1,CSATIAGLDTQYF,TGCAGTGCTACTATAGCGGGGTTAGATACGCAGTATTTT
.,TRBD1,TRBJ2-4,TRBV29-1,CSVEKGANIQYF,TGCAGCGTTGAAAAGGGGGCAAACATTCAGTACTTC
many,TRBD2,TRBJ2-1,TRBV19,CASSPRAGGGYNEQFF,TGTGCCAGTAGTCCCCGAGCGGGAGGCGGTTACAATGAGCAGTTCTTC
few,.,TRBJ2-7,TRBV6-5,CASSSDRFGEQYF,TGTGCCAGCAGTTCCGACAGGTTCGGCGAGCAGTACTTC
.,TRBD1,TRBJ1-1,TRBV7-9,CASSLFTGQDEAFF,TGTGCCAGCAGCTTATTCACGGGACAGGATGAAGCTTTCTTT
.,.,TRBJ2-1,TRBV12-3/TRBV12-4,CASSPISRSRFF,TGTGCCAGCAGCCCCATATCCCGGTCGCGGTTCTTC
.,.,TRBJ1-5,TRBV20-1,CSARDGQGRLSNQPQHF,TGCAGTGCTAGAGATGGGCAGGGCCGCCTCAGCAATCAGCCCCAGCATTTT
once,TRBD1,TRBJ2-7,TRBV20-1,CSAKYRDRAYEQYF,TGCAGTGCCAAGTACCGGGACAGGGCCTACGAGCAGTACTTC
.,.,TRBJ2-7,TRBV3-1,CASSQAYNEQYF,TGTGCCAGCAGCCAGGCGTACAATGAGCAGTACTTC
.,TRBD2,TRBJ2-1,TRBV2,CASMGGLLWDEQFF,TGTGCCAGCATGGGAGGGCTGCTCTGGGATGAGCAGTTCTTC
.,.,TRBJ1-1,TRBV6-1,CASSAAQNRNTEAFF,TGTGCCAGCAGCGCCGCCCAAAACAGGAACACTGAAGCTTTCTTT
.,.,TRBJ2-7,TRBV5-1,CASAVQRGGGYEQYF,TGCGCCAGCGCCGTTCAACGTGGAGGGGGCTACGAGCAGTACTTC
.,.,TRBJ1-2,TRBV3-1,CASSQGYYRESYGYTF,TGTGCCAGCAGCCAAGGATACTACAGGGAAAGCTATGGCTACACCTTC
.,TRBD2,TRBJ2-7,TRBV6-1,CASRISGTSGSYEQYF,TGTGCCAGCAGGATATCCGGGACTAGCGGCTCCTACGAGCAGTACTTC
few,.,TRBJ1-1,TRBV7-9,CASSLLEVNTEAFF,TGTGCCAGCAGCTTACTCGAGGTGAACACTGAAGCTTTCTTT
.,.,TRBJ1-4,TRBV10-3,CAISGNQGNEKLFF,TGTGCCATCAGTGGGAATCAGGGTAATGAAAAACTGTTTTTT
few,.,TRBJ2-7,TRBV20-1,CSARDPRGFYYEQYF,TGCAGTGCTAGAGATCCTAGGGGGTTCTACTACGAGCAGTACTTC
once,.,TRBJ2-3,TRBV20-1,CSAAGAGDTQYF,TGCAGTGCTGCCGGGGCGGGAGATACGCAGTATTTT
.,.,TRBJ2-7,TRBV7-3,CASSLKPAFEQYF,TGTGCCAGCAGCTTAAAACCGGCCTTCGAGCAGTACTTC
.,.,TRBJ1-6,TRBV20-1,CSAELSLRYSPLHF,TGCAGTGCCGAGCTCTCCTTACGGTATTCACCCCTCCACTTT
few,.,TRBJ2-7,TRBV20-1,CSASTSRAGAEQYF,TGCAGTGCTAGCACTAGTCGAGCTGGAGCGGAGCAGTACTTC
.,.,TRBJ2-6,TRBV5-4,CASSLKGFRSGANVLTF,TGTGCCAGCAGCTTGAAGGGATTTAGATCTGGGGCCAACGTCCTGACTTTC
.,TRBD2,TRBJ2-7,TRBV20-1,CSANYGTSVSYEQYF,TGCAGTGCTAACTATGGGACTAGCGTCTCCTACGAGCAGTACTTC
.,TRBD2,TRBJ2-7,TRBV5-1,CASSTTSGRWYEQYF,TGCGCCAGCAGCACGACTAGCGGGAGGTGGTACGAGCAGTACTTC
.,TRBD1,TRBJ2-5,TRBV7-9,CAGSARTGQETQYF,TGTGCCGGCAGCGCGCGGACAGGGCAAGAGACCCAGTACTTC
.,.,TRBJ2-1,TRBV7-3,CASSLKMASYNEQFF,TGTGCCAGCAGCTTAAAAATGGCATCCTACAATGAGCAGTTCTTC
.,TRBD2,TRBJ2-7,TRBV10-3,CAINDLGGPYEQYF,TGTGCCATCAATGACTTGGGAGGGCCCTACGAGCAGTACTTC
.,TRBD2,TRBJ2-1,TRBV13,CASSPLGGGAGEQFF,TGTGCCAGCAGCCCCCTTGGCGGGGGGGCCGGTGAGCAGTTCTTC
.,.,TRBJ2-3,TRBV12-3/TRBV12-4,CASSLEGIDTQYF,TGTGCCAGCAGTTTAGAAGGGATCGACACGCAGTATTTT
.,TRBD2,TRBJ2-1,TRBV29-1,CSVVYLAGGRGDEQFF,TGCAGCGTTGTCTACCTAGCGGGAGGCAGAGGGGATGAGCAGTTCTTC
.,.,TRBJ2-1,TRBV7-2,CASGNNRGNEQFF,TGTGCCAGCGGCAACAATCGGGGAAATGAGCAGTTCTTC
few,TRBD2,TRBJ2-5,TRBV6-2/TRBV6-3,CASSPPLRRESTKQYF,TGTGCCAGCAGTCCCCCCTTGAGGCGGGAGTCCACCAAGCAGTACTTC
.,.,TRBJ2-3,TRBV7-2,CASSFNPGPGDTQYF,TGTGCCAGCAGCTTTAACCCAGGGCCTGGTGATACGCAGTATTTT
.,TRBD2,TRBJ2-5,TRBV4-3,CASSQVRREGSRETQYF,TGCGCCAGCAGCCAAGTCCGGCGGGAGGGTAGTCGGGAGACCCAGTACTTC
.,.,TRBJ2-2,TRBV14,CASSQVVGGELFF,TGTGCCAGCAGCCAAGTAGTCGGCGGGGAGCTGTTTTTT
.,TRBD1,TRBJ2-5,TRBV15,CATSSITGGRETQYF,TGTGCCACCAGCAGTATAACAGGGGGCCGAGAGACCCAGTACTTC
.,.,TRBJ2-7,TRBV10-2,CASKGGGEQYF,TGCGCCTCTAAGGGGGGAGGCGAGCAGTACTTC
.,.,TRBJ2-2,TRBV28,CASSDIEVGELFF,TGTGCCAGCAGTGACATAGAGGTCGGGGAGCTGTTTTTT
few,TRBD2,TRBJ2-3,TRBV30,CAWSRTSDVSDTQYF,TGTGCCTGGAGTAGGACTAGCGACGTGTCAGATACGCAGTATTTT
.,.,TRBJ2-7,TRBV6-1,CASSTLTGLDSYEQYF,TGTGCCAGCAGTACTTTGACAGGTCTGGATTCCTACGAGCAGTACTTC
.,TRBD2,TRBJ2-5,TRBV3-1,CASSQRTGGETQYF,TGCGCCAGCAGCCAAAGAACGGGAGGAGAGACCCAGTACTTC
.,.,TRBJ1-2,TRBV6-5,CASMPNPGTAHGYTF,TGTGCCAGCATGCCCAACCCCGGGACTGCGCATGGCTACACCTTC
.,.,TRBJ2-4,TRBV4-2,CASSQERSERRAKNIQYF,TGTGCCAGCAGCCAAGAACGAAGCGAGCGGCGAGCCAAAAACATTCAGTACTTC
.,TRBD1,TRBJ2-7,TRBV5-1,CASSPWTGLGDEQYF,TGCGCCAGCAGCCCCTGGACAGGTCTGGGCGACGAGCAGTACTTC
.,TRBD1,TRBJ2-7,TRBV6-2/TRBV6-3,CASRTAGQGGYEQYF,TGTGCCAGCAGAACTGCGGGACAGGGCGGCTACGAGCAGTACTTC
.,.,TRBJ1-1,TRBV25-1,CASSRRGSNTEAFF,TGTGCCAGCAGCCGGCGCGGAAGTAACACTGAAGCTTTCTTT
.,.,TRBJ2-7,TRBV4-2,CASSQGFGYEQYF,TGTGCCAGCAGCCAAGGGTTCGGCTACGAGCAGTACTTC
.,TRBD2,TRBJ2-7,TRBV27,CASSITPRLAGPNEQYF,TGTGCCAGCAGTATTACCCCCAGACTAGCGGGCCCCAATGAGCAGTACTTC
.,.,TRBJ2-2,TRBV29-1,CSVWDSTGELFF,TGCAGCGTTTGGGACTCCACCGGGGAGCTGTTTTTT
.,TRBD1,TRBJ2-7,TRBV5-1,CASSDGQGGNEQYF,TGCGCCAGCAGCGATGGACAGGGTGGCAACGAGCAGTACTTC
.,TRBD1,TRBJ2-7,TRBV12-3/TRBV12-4,CASSRTGGAYEQYF,TGTGCCAGCAGTCGGACAGGGGGCGCGTACGAGCAGTACTTC
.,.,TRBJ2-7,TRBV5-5,CASERQPSYNEQYF,TGTGCCAGCGAAAGGCAACCCTCCTACAATGAGCAGTACTTC
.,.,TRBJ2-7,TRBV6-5,CASSYSIRQSSSYEQYF,TGTGCCAGCAGTTACTCGATTCGACAGAGCAGCTCCTACGAGCAGTACTTC
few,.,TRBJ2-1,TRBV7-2,CASSSGRHEQFF,TGTGCCAGCAGCTCGGGACGTCATGAGCAGTTCTTC
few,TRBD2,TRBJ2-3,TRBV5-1,CASSSERGTDTQYF,TGCGCCAGCAGCTCCGAGCGGGGAACAGATACGCAGTATTTT
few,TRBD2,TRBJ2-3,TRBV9,CASSSFLAGITDTQYF,TGTGCCAGCAGCTCTTTTCTAGCGGGGATCACAGATACGCAGTATTTT
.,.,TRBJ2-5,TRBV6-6,CARTGPEETQYF,TGTGCCAGAACCGGGCCAGAGGAGACCCAGTACTTC
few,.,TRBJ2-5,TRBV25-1,CASSERGKETQYF,TGTGCCAGCAGTGAGCGGGGAAAAGAGACCCAGTACTTC
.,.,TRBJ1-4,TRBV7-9,CASLAFGEKKLFF,TGTGCCAGCCTGGCTTTTGGAGAGAAAAAACTGTTTTTT
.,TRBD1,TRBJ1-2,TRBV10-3,CAISGQGANYGYTF,TGTGCCATCAGCGGACAGGGGGCTAACTATGGCTACACCTTC